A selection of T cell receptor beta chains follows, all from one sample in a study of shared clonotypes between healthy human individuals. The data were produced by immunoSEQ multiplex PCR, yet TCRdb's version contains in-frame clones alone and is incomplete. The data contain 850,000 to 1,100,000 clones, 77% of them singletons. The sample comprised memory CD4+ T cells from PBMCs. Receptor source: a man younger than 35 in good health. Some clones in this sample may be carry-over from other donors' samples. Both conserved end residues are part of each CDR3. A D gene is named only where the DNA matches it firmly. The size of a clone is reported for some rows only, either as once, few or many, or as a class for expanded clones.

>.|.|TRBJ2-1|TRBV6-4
TGTGCCAGCAGTGTGAACGCGCCCCCCTTGCTCAATGAGCAGTTCTTC
CASSVNAPPLLNEQFF
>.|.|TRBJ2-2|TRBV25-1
TGTGCCAGCAGTGGGGTGAACACCGGGGAGCTGTTTTTT
CASSGVNTGELFF
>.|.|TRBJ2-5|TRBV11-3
TGTGCCAGCAGCCCTGGGGACACCGGAGGGAAGACCCAGTACTTC
CASSPGDTGGKTQYF
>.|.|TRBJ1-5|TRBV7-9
TGTGCCAGCGGAGACCGCGGGGGAGGGGAGCCCCAGCATTTT
CASGDRGGGEPQHF
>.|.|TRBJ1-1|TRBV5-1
TGCGCCAGCAGCTTGGGGGTTTCGGGACGGACGAACACTGAAGCTTTCTTT
CASSLGVSGRTNTEAFF
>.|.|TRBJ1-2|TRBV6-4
TGTGCCAGCAGTGCCGGGACGGAGTATGGCTACACCTTC
CASSAGTEYGYTF
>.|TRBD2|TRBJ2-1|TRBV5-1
TGCGCCAGCAGCTTGGTAGCGGGAGGGCCAGATGAGCAGTTCTTC
CASSLVAGGPDEQFF
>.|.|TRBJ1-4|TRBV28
TGTGCCAGCACACCCCACGGTTGGGGAAAGGGACCCGAAAAACTGTTTTTT
CASTPHGWGKGPEKLFF
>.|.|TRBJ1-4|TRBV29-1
TGCAGCGCCTGGGAAGTCCTTAATGAAAAACTGTTTTTT
CSAWEVLNEKLFF
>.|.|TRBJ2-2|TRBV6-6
TGTGCCAGCAGTCCCTTTGGGCAGGGGGGTACCGGGGAGCTGTTTTTT
CASSPFGQGGTGELFF
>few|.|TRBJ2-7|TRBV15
TGTGCCACCAGCGGGTTCGGGATTCGTCAGGGGACTTCCTACGAGCAGTACTTC
CATSGFGIRQGTSYEQYF
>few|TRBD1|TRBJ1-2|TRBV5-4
TGTGCCAGCAGCACTACGGACAGGGGGGCCTATGGCTACACCTTC
CASSTTDRGAYGYTF
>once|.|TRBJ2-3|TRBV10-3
TGTGCCATCAGTGAGGCTCGGTCCACAGATACGCAGTATTTT
CAISEARSTDTQYF
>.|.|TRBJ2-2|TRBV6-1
TGTGCCAGCAGTGACAGGGGAGACCGTATGCTTAACTCCGGGGAGCTGTTTTTT
CASSDRGDRMLNSGELFF
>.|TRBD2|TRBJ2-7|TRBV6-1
TGTGCCAGCATAGCGGGGATCTCCTACGAGCAGTACTTC
CASIAGISYEQYF
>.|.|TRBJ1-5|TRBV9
TGTGCCAGCAGCGCTCACCCGAACCTCAATCAGCCCCAGCATTTT
CASSAHPNLNQPQHF
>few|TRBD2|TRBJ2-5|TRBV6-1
TGTGCCAGCAGGAGCGGGATACAAGAGACCCAGTACTTC
CASRSGIQETQYF
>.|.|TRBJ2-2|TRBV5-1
TGCGCCAGCAGCTGGAACACCGGGGAGCTGTTTTTT
CASSWNTGELFF
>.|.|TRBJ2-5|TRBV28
TGTGCCAGCAGCTTTCTCGGGGACAAGGGGGAACAAGAGACCCAGTACTTC
CASSFLGDKGEQETQYF
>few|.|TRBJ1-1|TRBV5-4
TGTGCCAGCAGCTTGAGCAGCACAAACGCTGAAGCTTTCTTT
CASSLSSTNAEAFF
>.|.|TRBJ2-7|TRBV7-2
TGCGCCAGCAGGTCACAGGGTTCGTCCTACGAGCAGTACTTC
CASRSQGSSYEQYF
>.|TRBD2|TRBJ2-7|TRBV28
TGTGCCAGCAGTTTCGGGGGGACCTACGAGCAGTACTTC
CASSFGGTYEQYF
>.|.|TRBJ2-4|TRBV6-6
TGTGCCAGCAGTTACTCGGGGATAGCCAAAAACATTCAGTACTTC
CASSYSGIAKNIQYF
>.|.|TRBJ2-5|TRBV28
TGTGCCAGCAGCCCAACAGGAAACATCTTCCAGTACTTC
CASSPTGNIFQYF
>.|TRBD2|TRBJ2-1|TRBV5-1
TGCGCCAGCAGCTTGCTAGCGGGTAGTAACAATGAGCAGTTCTTC
CASSLLAGSNNEQFF
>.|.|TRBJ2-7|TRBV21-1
TGTGCCAGCACCCACTCCTACGAGCAGTACTTC
CASTHSYEQYF
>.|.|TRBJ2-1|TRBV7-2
TGTGCCAGCAGCCTAAGCTCCTACAATGAGCAGTTCTTC
CASSLSSYNEQFF
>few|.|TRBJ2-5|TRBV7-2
TGTGCCAGCAGCTTAGGGACTACTCAAGAGACCCAGTACTTC
CASSLGTTQETQYF